Detailed here is one TCR beta chain. This CDR3 comprises 14 residues. Germline loops: CDR1 DFQATT, CDR2 SNEGSKA (reference sequence). The J segment lost 6 bases and the V segment lost 3 bases, leaving 7 bases of the junction unmatched. Unique molecular identifiers were built into the TCRbeta library. TCRdb used MiXCR to reprocess the PCR reads, holding one entry per CDR3 protein. Among 350,000 to 450,000 distinct CDR3 sequences listed, around 21% were seen once. This sample was included in a study of T-cell reconstitution after alpha-beta-depleted transplantation in children. V gene TRBV20-1 combines with J gene TRBJ2-2; 7 nucleotides align to TRBD1. The sample consisted of PBMCs from the stem cell graft donor, taken from the stem cell graft. The sequence was collected from a human donor who donated a stem cell graft to a child with acute myeloid leukemia. The CDR3 bases are TGCAGTGCTAGTACCGACAGGGTCCCCGGGGAGCTGTTTTTT. Translating it yields CSASTDRVPGELFF.